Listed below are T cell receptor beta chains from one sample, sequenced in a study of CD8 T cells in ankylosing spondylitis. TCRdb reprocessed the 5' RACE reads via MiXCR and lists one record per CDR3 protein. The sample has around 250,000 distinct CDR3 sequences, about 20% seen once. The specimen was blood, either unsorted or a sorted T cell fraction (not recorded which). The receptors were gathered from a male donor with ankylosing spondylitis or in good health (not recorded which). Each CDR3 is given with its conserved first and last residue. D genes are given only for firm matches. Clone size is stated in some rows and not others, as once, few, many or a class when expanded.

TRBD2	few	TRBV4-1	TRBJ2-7	CASSHPTRVAGDVEQYF	TGCGCCAGCAGCCACCCTACGAGGGTAGCGGGAGATGTCGAGCAGTACTTC
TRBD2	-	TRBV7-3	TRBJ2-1	CASSPLGGNNEQFF	TGTGCCAGCAGCCCGTTGGGGGGGAACAATGAGCAGTTCTTC
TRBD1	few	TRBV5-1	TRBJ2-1	CASSLEQGATGLYNEQFF	TGCGCCAGCAGCTTGGAACAGGGGGCAACGGGGCTATACAATGAGCAGTTCTTC
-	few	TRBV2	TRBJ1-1	CASSVTLEAFF	TGTGCCAGCAGTGTAACACTAGAAGCTTTCTTT
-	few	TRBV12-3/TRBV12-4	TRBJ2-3	CASSLIGRDTQYF	TGTGCCAGCAGTTTAATCGGGAGAGATACGCAGTATTTT
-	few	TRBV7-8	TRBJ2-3	CASSLNGTPLDVSTDTQYF	TGTGCCAGCAGCTTAAACGGGACACCCCTCGATGTAAGCACAGATACGCAGTATTTT
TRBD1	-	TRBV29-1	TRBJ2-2	CSVEGLSRDRRGATGELFF	TGCAGCGTTGAAGGACTGTCCCGGGACAGAAGGGGAGCTACCGGGGAGCTGTTTTTT
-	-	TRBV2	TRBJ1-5	CASRPTGYGNQPQHF	TGTGCCAGCAGGCCAACAGGGTACGGTAATCAGCCCCAGCATTTT
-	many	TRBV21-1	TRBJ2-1	CASSLKKRESYNEQFF	TGTGCCAGCAGTCTGAAGAAGCGGGAGAGCTACAATGAGCAGTTCTTC
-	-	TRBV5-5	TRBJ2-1	CASSLEWGPAYNEQFF	TGTGCCAGCAGCTTGGAGTGGGGACCTGCCTACAATGAGCAGTTCTTC
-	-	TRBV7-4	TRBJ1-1	CASSLANWPENTEAFF	TGTGCCAGCAGCTTAGCAAACTGGCCGGAGAACACTGAAGCTTTCTTT
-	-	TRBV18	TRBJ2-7	CASATYEQYF	TGTGCCAGCGCCACCTACGAGCAGTACTTC
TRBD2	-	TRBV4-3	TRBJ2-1	CASSQGSGEGSYNEQFF	TGCGCCAGCAGCCAAGGGAGTGGGGAGGGCTCCTACAATGAGCAGTTCTTC
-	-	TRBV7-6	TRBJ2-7	CASSYGGLGYEQYF	TGTGCCAGCAGCTACGGCGGGTTAGGCTACGAGCAGTACTTC
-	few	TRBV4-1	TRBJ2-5	CASSQPGRETQYF	TGCGCCAGCAGCCAGCCCGGCCGGGAGACCCAGTACTTC
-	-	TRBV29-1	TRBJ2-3	CSVALEADTQYF	TGCAGCGTTGCCCTAGAAGCAGATACGCAGTATTTT
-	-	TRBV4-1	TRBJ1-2	CASSQNFGGANYGYTF	TGCGCCAGCAGCCAAAATTTCGGGGGAGCTAACTATGGCTACACCTTC
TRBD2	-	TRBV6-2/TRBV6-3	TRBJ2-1	CASRASGPIYNEQFF	TGTGCCAGCAGGGCTAGCGGGCCGATCTACAATGAGCAGTTCTTC
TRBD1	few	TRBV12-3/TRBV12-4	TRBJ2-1	CASSLGGDRDDNEQFF	TGTGCCAGCAGCCTAGGAGGGGACAGGGACGACAATGAGCAGTTCTTC
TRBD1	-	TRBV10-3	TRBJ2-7	CAIRTGASEKPYEQYF	TGTGCCATCCGGACAGGGGCTAGCGAGAAGCCCTACGAGCAGTACTTC
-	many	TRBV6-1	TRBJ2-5	CASSLSGTETQYF	TGTGCCAGCAGTCTGTCGGGGACAGAGACCCAGTACTTC
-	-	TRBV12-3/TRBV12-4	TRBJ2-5	CASSPGSSRETQYF	TGTGCCAGCAGTCCAGGATCGAGTCGAGAGACCCAGTACTTC
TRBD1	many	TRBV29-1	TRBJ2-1	CSVEDRQGAYNEQFF	TGCAGCGTTGAAGACCGACAGGGGGCCTACAATGAGCAGTTCTTC
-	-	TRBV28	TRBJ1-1	CASSLPGDGTEAFF	TGTGCCAGCAGTCTCCCAGGGGATGGGACTGAAGCTTTCTTT
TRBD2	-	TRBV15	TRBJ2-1	CATSRAPGLAGRWGEQFF	TGTGCCACCAGCAGAGCTCCCGGACTAGCGGGAAGGTGGGGTGAGCAGTTCTTC
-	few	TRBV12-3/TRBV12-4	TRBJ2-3	CASSQRDVNTDTQYF	TGTGCCAGCAGTCAGCGTGACGTGAACACAGATACGCAGTATTTT
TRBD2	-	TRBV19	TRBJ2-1	CASSPRGAGRRNNEQFF	TGTGCCAGTAGTCCCCGGGGAGCGGGGAGAAGGAACAATGAGCAGTTCTTC
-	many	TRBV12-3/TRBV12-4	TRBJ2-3	CASSSTLVGTDTQYF	TGTGCCAGCAGTTCGACTCTGGTCGGGACAGATACGCAGTATTTT
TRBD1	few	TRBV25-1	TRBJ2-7	CASSEMTGVGYEQYF	TGTGCCAGCAGTGAGATGACAGGGGTTGGCTACGAGCAGTACTTC
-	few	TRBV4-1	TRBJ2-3	CASSQAGPSTDTQYF	TGCGCCAGCAGCCAAGCCGGGCCAAGCACAGATACGCAGTATTTT
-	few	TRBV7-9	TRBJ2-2	CASSLGQTGELFF	TGTGCCAGCAGCTTAGGGCAGACCGGGGAGCTGTTTTTT
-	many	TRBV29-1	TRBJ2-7	CSVWKQGSYEQYF	TGCAGCGTTTGGAAACAGGGTTCCTACGAGCAGTACTTC
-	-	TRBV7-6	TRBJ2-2	CASSGRNTGELFF	TGTGCCAGCAGCGGGAGAAACACCGGGGAGCTGTTTTTT
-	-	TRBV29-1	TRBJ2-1	CSAVETNNEQFF	TGCAGCGCGGTGGAGACGAACAATGAGCAGTTCTTC
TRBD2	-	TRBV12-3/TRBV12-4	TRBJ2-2	CASSFGGRTGELFF	TGTGCCAGCAGTTTCGGGGGGAGGACCGGGGAGCTGTTTTTT
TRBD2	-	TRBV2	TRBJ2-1	CASRARLAGGINNEQFF	TGTGCCAGCAGAGCCCGACTAGCGGGAGGTATCAACAATGAGCAGTTCTTC
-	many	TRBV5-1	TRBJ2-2	CASSLAIAGELFF	TGCGCCAGCAGCTTGGCCATCGCCGGGGAGCTGTTTTTT
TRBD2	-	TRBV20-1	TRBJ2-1	CSARDPSGRNEQFF	TGCAGTGCTAGAGATCCTAGCGGGAGGAATGAGCAGTTCTTC
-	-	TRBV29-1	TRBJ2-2	CSVWYTGELFF	TGCAGCGTTTGGTATACCGGGGAGCTGTTTTTT